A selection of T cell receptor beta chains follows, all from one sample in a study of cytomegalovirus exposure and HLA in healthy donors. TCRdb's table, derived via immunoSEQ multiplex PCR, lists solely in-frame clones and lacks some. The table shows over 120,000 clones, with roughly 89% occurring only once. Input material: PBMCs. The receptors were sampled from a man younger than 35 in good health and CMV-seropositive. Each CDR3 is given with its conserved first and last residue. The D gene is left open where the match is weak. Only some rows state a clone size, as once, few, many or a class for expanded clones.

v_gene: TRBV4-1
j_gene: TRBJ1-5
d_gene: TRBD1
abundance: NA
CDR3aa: CASRPGQGSNQPQHF
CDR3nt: TGCGCCAGCAGACCGGGACAGGGTAGCAATCAGCCCCAGCATTTT

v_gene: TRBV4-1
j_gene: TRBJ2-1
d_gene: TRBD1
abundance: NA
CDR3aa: CASSLEDRANEQFF
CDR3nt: TGCGCCAGCAGCCTGGAGGACAGGGCCAATGAGCAGTTCTTC

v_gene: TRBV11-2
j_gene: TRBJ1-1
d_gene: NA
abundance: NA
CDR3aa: CASSLGRGDAFF
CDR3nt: TGTGCCAGCAGCTTAGGTCGGGGAGATGCTTTCTTT

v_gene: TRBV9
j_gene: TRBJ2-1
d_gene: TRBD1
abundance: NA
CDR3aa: CASSVAGTGYNEQFF
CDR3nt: TGTGCCAGCAGCGTAGCTGGGACAGGGTACAATGAGCAGTTCTTC

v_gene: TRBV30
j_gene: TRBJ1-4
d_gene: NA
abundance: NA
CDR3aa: CAWGGLCGGKTVF
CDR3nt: TGTGCCTGGGGAGGTCTCTGTGGCGGAAAAACTGTTTTT

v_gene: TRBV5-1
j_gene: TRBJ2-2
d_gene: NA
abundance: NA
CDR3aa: CASSLDGGELFF
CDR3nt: TGCGCCAGCAGCTTGGACGGCGGGGAGCTGTTTTTT

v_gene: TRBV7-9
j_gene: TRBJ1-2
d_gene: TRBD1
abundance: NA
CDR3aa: CASSLSGQAAGGYTF
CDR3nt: TGTGCCAGCAGCTTATCGGGACAGGCGGCGGGGGGCTACACCTTC

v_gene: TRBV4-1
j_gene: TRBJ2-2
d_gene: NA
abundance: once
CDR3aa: CASSPRGRTGEVGGELFF
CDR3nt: TGCGCCAGCAGCCCACGGGGTCGGACCGGGGAGGTTGGCGGGGAGCTGTTTTTT

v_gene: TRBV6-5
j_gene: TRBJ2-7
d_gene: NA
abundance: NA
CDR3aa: CASRRDSNIYEQYF
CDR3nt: TGTGCCAGCAGGCGGGACTCCAATATTTACGAGCAGTACTTC

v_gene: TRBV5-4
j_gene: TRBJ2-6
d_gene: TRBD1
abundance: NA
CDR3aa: CASSSGQGVIGANVLTF
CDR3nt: TGTGCCAGCAGCTCGGGACAGGGGGTAATCGGGGCCAACGTCCTGACTTTC

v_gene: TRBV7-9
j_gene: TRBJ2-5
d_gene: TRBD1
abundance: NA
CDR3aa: CASSPTGVQETQYF
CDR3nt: TGTGCCAGCAGCCCGACAGGGGTCCAAGAGACCCAGTACTTC

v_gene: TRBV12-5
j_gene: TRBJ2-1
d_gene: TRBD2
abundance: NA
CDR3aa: CASGRLAGVDEQFF
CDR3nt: TGTGCTAGTGGTAGACTAGCGGGAGTCGATGAGCAGTTCTTC

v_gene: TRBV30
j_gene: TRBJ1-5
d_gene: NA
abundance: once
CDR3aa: CAWSEVRGADQPQHF
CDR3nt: TGTGCCTGGAGTGAAGTAAGGGGCGCGGATCAGCCCCAGCATTTT

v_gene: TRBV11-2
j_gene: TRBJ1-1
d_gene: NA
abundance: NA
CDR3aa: CASSPPRAGEAFF
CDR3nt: TGTGCCAGCAGCCCCCCCCGGGCGGGTGAAGCTTTCTTT

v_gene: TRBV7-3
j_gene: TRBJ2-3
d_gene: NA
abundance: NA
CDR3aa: CASSPQGRSVTQYF
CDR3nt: TGTGCCAGCAGCCCTCAGGGGCGAAGTGTTACGCAGTATTTT

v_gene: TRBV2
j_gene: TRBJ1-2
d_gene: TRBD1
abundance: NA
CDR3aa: CASSGDRGNYTF
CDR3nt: TGTGCCAGCAGTGGAGACAGGGGTAACTACACCTTC

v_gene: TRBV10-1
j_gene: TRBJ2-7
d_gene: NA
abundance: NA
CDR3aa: CATAVSSYEQYF
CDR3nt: TGCGCCACGGCGGTTAGCTCCTACGAGCAGTACTTC

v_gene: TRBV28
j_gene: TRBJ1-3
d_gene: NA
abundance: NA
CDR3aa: CASKRIQGSGNTIYF
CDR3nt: TGTGCCAGCAAAAGAATTCAGGGCTCTGGAAACACCATATATTTT

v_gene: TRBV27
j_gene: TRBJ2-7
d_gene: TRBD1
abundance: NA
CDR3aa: CASSPHRTGPFYEQYF
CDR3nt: TGTGCCAGCAGTCCACACCGGACAGGACCCTTCTACGAGCAGTACTTC

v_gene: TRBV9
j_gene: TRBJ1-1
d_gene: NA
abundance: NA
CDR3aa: CASSVVGGGRAFF
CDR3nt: TGTGCCAGCAGCGTAGTCGGGGGAGGGAGAGCTTTCTTT

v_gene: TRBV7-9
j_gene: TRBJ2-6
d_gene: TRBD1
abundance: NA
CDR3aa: CASSVRDRVLSGANVLTF
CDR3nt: TGTGCCAGCAGCGTCCGGGACAGGGTATTATCAGGGGCCAACGTCCTGACTTTC

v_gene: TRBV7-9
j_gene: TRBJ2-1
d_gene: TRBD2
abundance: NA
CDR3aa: CASSFSVSGPAPLF
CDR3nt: TGTGCCAGCAGCTTCAGCGTTAGCGGGCCGGCCCCGCTCTTC

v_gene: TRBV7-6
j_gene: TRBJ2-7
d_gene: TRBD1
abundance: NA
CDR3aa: CASSLVPGQGAAEQYF
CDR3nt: TGTGCCAGCAGCTTAGTCCCGGGACAGGGGGCGGCTGAGCAGTACTTC

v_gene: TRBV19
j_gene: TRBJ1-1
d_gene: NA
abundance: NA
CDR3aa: CASGERDTEAFF
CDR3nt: TGTGCCAGTGGCGAACGGGACACTGAAGCTTTCTTT

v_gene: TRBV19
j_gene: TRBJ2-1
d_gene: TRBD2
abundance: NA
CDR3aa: CATTSSGYNEQFF
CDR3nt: TGTGCCACCACATCTAGCGGCTACAATGAGCAGTTCTTC

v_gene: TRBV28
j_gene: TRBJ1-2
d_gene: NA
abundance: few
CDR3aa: CASSLWEDGRRGGYTF
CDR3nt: TGTGCCAGCAGTTTATGGGAAGACGGTCGAAGGGGTGGCTACACCTTC

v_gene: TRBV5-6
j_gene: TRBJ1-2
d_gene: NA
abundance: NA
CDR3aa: CASSFEGYGYTF
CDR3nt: TGTGCCAGCAGCTTCGAGGGCTATGGCTACACCTTC

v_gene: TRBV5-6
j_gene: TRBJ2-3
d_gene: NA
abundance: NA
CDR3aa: CASSSLGVVTDTQYF
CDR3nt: TGTGCCAGCAGCTCTCTAGGCGTGGTGACAGATACGCAGTATTTT

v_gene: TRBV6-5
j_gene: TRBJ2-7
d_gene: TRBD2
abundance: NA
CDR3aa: CASSYSLSGASYEQYF
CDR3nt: TGTGCCAGCAGTTACTCCCTAAGCGGGGCGTCCTACGAGCAGTACTTC

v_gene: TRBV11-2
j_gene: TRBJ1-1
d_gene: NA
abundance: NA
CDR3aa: CASSLDLAPGGAFF
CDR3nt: TGTGCCAGCAGCTTAGATCTCGCCCCAGGAGGAGCTTTCTTT

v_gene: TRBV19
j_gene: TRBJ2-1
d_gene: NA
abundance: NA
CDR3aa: CASSIGLDSYNEQFF
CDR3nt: TGTGCCAGTAGTATAGGACTAGACTCCTACAATGAGCAGTTCTTC

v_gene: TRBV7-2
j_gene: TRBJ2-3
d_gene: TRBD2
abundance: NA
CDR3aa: CASSSKTGTSGRGTDTQYF
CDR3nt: TGTGCCAGCAGCTCTAAGACCGGGACTAGCGGGAGGGGGACAGATACGCAGTATTTT

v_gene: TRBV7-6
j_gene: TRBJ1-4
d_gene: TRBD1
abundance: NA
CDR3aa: CASSDLNSGTVSEKLFF
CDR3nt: TGTGCCAGCAGCGACCTTAATTCCGGGACAGTAAGCGAAAAACTGTTTTTT

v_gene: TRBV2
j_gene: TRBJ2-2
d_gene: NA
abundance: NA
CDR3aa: CASSDGWAGAVELFF
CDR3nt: TGTGCCAGCAGTGATGGGTGGGCGGGGGCTGTGGAGCTGTTTTTT

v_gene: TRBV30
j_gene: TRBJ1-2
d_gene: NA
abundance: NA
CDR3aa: CAWSVLIYGYTF
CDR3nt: TGTGCCTGGAGTGTACTAATCTATGGCTACACCTTC

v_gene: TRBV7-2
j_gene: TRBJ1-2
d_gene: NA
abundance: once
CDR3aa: CASSLESGSYGYTF
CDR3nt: TGTGCCAGCAGCTTAGAAAGCGGATCCTATGGCTACACCTTC

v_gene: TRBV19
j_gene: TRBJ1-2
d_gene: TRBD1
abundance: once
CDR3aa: CASSTPGGNYGYTF
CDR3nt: TGTGCCAGTAGTACCCCAGGGGGTAACTATGGCTACACCTTC

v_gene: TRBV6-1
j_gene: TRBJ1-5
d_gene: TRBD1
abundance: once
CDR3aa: CACQMDREGNQPQHF
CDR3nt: TGTGCCTGTCAGATGGACAGGGAGGGCAATCAGCCCCAGCATTTT

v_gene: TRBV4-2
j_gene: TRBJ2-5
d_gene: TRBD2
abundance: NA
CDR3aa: CASSQDGVAGVETQYF
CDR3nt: TGTGCCAGCAGCCAAGATGGGGTAGCGGGGGTAGAGACCCAGTACTTC

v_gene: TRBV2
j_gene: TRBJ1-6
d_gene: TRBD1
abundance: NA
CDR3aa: CASRGTGGVNNSPLHF
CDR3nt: TGTGCCAGCAGGGGGACAGGGGGCGTAAATAATTCACCCCTCCACTTT

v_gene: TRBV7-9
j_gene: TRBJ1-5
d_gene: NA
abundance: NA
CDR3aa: CASSKQGDQPQHF
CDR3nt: TGTGCCAGCAGCAAGCAGGGCGATCAGCCCCAGCATTTT

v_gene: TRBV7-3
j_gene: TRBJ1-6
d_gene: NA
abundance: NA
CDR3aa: CASSLTGNSPLHF
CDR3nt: TGTGCCAGCAGCTTAACCGGGAATTCACCCCTCCACTTT

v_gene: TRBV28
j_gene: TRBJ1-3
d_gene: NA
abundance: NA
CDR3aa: CAVGPGHAGNTIYF
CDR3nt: TGTGCCGTCGGCCCGGGACACGCTGGAAACACCATATATTTT

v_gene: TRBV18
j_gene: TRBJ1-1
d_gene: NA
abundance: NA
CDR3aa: CASSPTKGGIGTEAFF
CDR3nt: TGTGCCAGCTCACCGACGAAAGGGGGTATCGGCACTGAAGCTTTCTTT

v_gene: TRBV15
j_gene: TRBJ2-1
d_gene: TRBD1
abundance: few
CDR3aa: CATSPRDRYNEQFF
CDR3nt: TGTGCCACCAGCCCTCGGGACAGGTACAATGAGCAGTTCTTC